This T cell receptor beta chain was observed in a study of T cell responses to AZD1222 COVID-19 vaccine. Study observations and caveats: Repertoire sampling occurred only after the peak T cell response. Two AZD1222 doses significantly raised spike-specific TCR breadth and depth over controls. Baseline antibody screening turned up just a handful of seropositive AZD1222 recipients.

The germline V and J ends were trimmed by 8 bases and 2 bases, with 10 bases remaining between them. Germline lookup yields CDR1 LNHDA and CDR2 SQIVND (reference sequence). CDR3 size: 13 residues. Profiled with immunoSEQ multiplex PCR; TCRdb holds only in-frame clones, not every one. The sample gives around 130,000 clones, roughly 88% of which show up once; around 5% is in the top ten. The table lists this clone with a count of one. Its antigen remains unidentified. Sequenced material: peripheral blood, taken 28 days after the second AZD1222 dose. This rearrangement joins TRBV19 to TRBJ2-4; D unclear. This receptor was taken from an adult who received the AZD1222 COVID-19 vaccine. CDR3 nucleotide sequence: TGTGCCAGTGCGGAGAGGACCAAAAACATTCAGTACTTC. The encoded protein is CASAERTKNIQYF.